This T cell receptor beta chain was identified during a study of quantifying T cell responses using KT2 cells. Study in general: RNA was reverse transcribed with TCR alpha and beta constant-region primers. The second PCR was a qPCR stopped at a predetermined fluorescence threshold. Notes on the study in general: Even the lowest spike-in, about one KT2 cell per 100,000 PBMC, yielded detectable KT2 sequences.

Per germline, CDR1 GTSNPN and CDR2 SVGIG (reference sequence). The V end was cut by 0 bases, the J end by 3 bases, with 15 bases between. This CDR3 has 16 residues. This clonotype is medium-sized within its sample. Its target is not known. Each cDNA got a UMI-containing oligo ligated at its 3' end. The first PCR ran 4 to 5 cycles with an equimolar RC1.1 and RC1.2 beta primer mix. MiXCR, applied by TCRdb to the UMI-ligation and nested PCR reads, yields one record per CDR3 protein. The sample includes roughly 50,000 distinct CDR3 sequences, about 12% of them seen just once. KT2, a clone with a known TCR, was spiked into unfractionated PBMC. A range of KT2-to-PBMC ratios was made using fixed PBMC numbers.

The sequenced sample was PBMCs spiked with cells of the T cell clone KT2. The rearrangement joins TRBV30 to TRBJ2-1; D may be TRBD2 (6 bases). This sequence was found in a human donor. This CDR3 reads CAWSVPAGNDYNEQFF. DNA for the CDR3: TGTGCCTGGAGTGTTCCAGCGGGCAACGACTACAATGAGCAGTTCTTC.